The following is a TCR beta chain sequence with its context. Its target is not known. These data originate in a study of metastatic and nonmetastatic thyroid tumors. Whole-study context: Peripheral blood and tumor or nodule samples from malignant and benign thyroid patients were compared. Study results and limitations: In blood and tumor, TCR beta diversity was reportedly significantly higher in malignant thyroid tumors than in benign nodules.

No patient received treatment before thyroid surgery. This CDR3 is built from 15 residues. Germline lookup yields CDR1 KGHSH and CDR2 LQKENI. V lost 6 bases to trimming and J lost 4 bases; unmatched junction nucleotides: 7. How the authors handled the data: Built for papillary thyroid cancer, a distant-metastasis classifier drew on CDR3 differences across clinicopathological groups. TCRdb reanalyzed the PCR reads via MiXCR. The V and J calls and clone size are TCRdb's, not the authors'. The sample lists 20,000 to 30,000 clones, over 10% occurring once. Sequencing input: blood. The chain links TRBV18 to TRBJ2-1, with 9 bases aligning to TRBD2. The receptor was derived from a female donor with papillary thyroid cancer or a benign thyroid nodule (not recorded which). Some clones in this sample may be carry-over from other donors' samples. The CDR3 loop reads CASSLGLAGYNEQFF. The DNA of the CDR3 is TGTGCCAGCTCCCTGGGGCTAGCGGGATACAATGAGCAGTTCTTC.